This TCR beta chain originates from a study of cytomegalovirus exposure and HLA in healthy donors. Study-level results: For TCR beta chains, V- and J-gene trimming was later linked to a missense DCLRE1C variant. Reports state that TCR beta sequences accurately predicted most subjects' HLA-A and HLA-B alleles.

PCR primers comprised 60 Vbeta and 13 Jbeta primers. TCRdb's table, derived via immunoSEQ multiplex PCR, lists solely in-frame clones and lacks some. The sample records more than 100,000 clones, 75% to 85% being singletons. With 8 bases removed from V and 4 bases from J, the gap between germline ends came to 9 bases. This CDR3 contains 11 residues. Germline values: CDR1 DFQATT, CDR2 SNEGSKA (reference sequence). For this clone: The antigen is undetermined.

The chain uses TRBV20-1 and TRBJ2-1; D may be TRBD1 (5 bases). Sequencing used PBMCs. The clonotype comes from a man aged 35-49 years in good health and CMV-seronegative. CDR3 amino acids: CSLDSYNEQFF. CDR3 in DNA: TGCAGTTTAGACAGTTACAATGAGCAGTTCTTC.